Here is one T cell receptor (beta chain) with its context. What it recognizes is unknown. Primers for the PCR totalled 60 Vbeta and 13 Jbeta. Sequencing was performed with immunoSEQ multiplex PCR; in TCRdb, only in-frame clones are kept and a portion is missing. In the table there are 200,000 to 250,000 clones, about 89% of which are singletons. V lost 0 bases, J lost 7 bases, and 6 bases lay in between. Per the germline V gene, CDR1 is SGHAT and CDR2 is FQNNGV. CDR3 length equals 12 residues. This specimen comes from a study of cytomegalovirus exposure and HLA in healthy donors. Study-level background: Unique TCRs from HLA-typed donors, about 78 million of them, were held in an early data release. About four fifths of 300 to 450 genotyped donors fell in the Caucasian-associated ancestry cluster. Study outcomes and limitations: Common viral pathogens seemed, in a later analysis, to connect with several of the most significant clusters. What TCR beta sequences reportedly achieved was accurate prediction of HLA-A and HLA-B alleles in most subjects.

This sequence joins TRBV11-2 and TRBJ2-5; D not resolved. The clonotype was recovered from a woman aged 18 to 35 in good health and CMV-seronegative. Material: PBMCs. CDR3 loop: CASSLDTGTQYF. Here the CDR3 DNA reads TGTGCCAGCAGCTTAGATACTGGGACCCAGTACTTC.